The source of this TCR beta chain is a study of cytomegalovirus exposure and HLA in healthy donors. Study overall: Genotyping of 300 to 450 donors showed that around 85% belonged to the Caucasian-associated ancestry cluster.

Researchers ran the PCR with 60 Vbeta and 13 Jbeta primers. Sequenced by immunoSEQ multiplex PCR; TCRdb stores in-frame clones only, minus some. The sample holds approximately 70,000 clones, roughly 80% seen once. Per the germline V gene, CDR1 is ENHRY and CDR2 is SYGVKD. V was trimmed by 6 bases and J by 8 bases, leaving 16 bases between them. The CDR3 consists of 13 residues. V usage is TRBV10-3 and J usage is TRBJ1-2; D possibly corresponds to TRBD1 (6 bases). Input material: PBMCs. The receptor was derived from a man in his 60s in good health and CMV-seropositive. The CDR3 bases are TGTGCCATCAGCGCCGCAGGGGATGAGGGCTACACCTTC. Protein sequence: CAISAAGDEGYTF.